This T cell receptor (beta chain) was captured in a study of blood T cell repertoires in COVID-19. Study-level background: Sites across the United States, Italy and Spain contributed samples from acute and convalescent COVID-19. T cells, B-cell-depleted T cells, or PBMCs supplied cDNA or gDNA.

This CDR3 spans 15 amino acids. Germline values: CDR1 LGHDT, CDR2 YNNKEL (reference sequence). V was pared by 3 bases and J by 5 bases, with 7 bases of the junction left unmatched. Per the study methods: Estimation of nucleated cell counts was performed using reference gene primer amplification. Assay used: immunoSEQ multiplex PCR; TCRdb lists only in-frame clones, some missing. The DNA was the basis for D and trimming; V, J and clone size are from that table. The sample has about 130,000 clones, around nine tenths seen once. Followed longitudinally, the Seattle patients had been enrolled during active infection. A few counts support this clone.

Sequencing was done on a sample of peripheral blood. The chain employs TRBV3-1 (or the pseudogene TRBV3-2) and TRBJ2-1; 7 bases fit TRBD1. This receptor was taken from a man in his sixties with COVID-19, enrolled during active disease. The CDR3 DNA reads as TGTGCCAGCAGCCAGGCCCCCCAGGGGGACAATGAGCAGTTCTTC. It yields the protein CASSQAPQGDNEQFF.